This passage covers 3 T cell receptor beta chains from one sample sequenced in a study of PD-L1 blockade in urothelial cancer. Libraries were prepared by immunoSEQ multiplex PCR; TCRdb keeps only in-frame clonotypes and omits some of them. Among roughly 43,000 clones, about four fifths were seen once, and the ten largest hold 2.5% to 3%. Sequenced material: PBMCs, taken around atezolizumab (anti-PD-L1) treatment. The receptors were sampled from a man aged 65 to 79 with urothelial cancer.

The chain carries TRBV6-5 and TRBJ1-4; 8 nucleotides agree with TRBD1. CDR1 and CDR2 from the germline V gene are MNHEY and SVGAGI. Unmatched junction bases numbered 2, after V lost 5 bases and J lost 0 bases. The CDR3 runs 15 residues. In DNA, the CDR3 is TGTGCCAGCAGTCGGACAGGGTCAACTAATGAAAAACTGTTTTTT. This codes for CASSRTGSTNEKLFF.

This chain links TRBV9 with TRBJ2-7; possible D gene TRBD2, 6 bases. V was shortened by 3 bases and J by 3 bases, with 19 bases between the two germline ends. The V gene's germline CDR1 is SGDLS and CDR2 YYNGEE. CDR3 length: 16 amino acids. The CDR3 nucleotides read TGTGCCAGCAGCGCCGGACTATCGGGCCGGGGCTACGAGCAGTACTTC. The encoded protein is CASSAGLSGRGYEQYF.

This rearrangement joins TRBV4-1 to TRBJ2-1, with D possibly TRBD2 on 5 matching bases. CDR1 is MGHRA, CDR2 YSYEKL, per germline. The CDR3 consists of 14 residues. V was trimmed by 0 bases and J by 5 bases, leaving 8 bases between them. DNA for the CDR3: TGCGCCAGCAGCCAAGACCAGCGGAACAATGAGCAGTTCTTC. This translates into CASSQDQRNNEQFF.